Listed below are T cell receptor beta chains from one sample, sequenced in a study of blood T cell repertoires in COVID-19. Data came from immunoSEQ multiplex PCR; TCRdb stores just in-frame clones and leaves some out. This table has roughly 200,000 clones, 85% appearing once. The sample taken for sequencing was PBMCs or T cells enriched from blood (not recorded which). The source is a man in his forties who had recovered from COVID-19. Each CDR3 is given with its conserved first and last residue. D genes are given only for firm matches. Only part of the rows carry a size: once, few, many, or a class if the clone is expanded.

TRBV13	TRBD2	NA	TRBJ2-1	CASSSNTGTSVTTRVF	TGTGCCAGCAGCTCAAATACCGGGACTAGCGTGACTACGAGGGTCTTC
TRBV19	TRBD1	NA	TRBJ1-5	CASSVQGAGDQPQHF	TGTGCCAGTAGTGTACAGGGGGCGGGGGATCAGCCCCAGCATTTT
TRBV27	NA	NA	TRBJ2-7	CASSLSRLEGEQYF	TGTGCCAGCAGTTTATCTCGACTAGAAGGGGAGCAGTACTTC
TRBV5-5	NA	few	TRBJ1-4	CASSFLAGEKLFF	TGTGCCAGCAGCTTCCTGGCGGGGGAAAAACTGTTTTTT
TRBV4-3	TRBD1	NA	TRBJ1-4	CASSQEPGQGREKLFF	TGCGCCAGCAGCCAGGAACCGGGACAGGGGCGCGAAAAACTGTTTTTT
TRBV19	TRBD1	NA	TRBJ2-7	CASSTPGQGYEQYF	TGTGCCAGTAGTACGCCGGGACAGGGCTACGAGCAGTACTTC
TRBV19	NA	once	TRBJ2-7	CASSIDVTSYTYEQYF	TGTGCCAGTAGTATAGACGTCACCTCATACACCTACGAGCAGTACTTC
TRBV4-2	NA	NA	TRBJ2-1	CASSHNVRPLGNEQFF	TGTGCCAGCAGCCATAACGTACGGCCGCTCGGGAATGAGCAGTTCTTC
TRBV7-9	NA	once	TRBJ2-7	CASSSRTGRTYEQYF	TGTGCCAGCAGTTCGAGGACTGGACGAACCTACGAGCAGTACTTC
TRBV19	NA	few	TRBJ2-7	CASSRSGLNIYEQYF	TGTGCCAGTAGTAGAAGTGGACTGAATATCTACGAGCAGTACTTC
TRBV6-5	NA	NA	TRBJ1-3	CASRYSGNTIYF	TGTGCCAGCAGGTACTCTGGAAACACCATATATTTT
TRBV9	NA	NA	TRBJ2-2	CASSVVSAGELFF	TGTGCCAGCAGCGTAGTGTCGGCCGGGGAGCTGTTTTTT
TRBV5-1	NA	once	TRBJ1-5	CASSFRGDQPQHF	TGCGCCAGCAGCTTTAGGGGCGATCAGCCCCAGCATTTT
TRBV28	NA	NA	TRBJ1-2	CASSLEGTLFGYTF	TGTGCCAGCAGTTTGGAGGGGACGCTTTTTGGCTACACCTTC
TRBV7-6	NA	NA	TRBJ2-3	CASSPPAGRKPDTQYF	TGTGCCAGCAGCCCTCCCGCGGGGAGAAAACCGGATACGCAGTATTTT
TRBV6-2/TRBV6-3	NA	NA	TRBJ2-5	CASSYSAAGQKGQETQYF	TGTGCCAGCAGTTACTCGGCCGCGGGACAGAAAGGCCAAGAGACCCAGTACTTC
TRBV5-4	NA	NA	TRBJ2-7	CASSLEAYEQYF	TGTGCCAGCAGCTTGGAAGCGTACGAGCAGTACTTC
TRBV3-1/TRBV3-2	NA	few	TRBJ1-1	CASRDAGPNTEAFF	TGTGCCAGCAGGGACGCGGGACCGAACACTGAAGCTTTCTTT
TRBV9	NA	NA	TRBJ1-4	CASSVDSGSNEKLFF	TGTGCCAGCAGCGTAGATTCAGGGTCTAATGAAAAACTGTTTTTT
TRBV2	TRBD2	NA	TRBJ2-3	CASRDATSALVDTQYF	TGTGCCAGCAGGGATGCGACTAGCGCCCTCGTAGATACGCAGTATTTT
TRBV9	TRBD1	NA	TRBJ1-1	CASSPPDRGHTEAFF	TGTGCCAGCAGCCCGCCGGACAGGGGGCACACTGAAGCTTTCTTT
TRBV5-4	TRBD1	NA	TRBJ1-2	CASSLGGTANYGYTF	TGTGCCAGCAGCTTGGGAGGGACAGCCAACTATGGCTACACCTTC
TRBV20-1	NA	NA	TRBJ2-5	CSARDAGIQYF	TGCAGTGCTAGAGATGCGGGAATCCAGTACTTC
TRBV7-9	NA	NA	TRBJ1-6	CASSLAQGIRSPLHF	TGTGCCAGCAGCTTAGCACAGGGAATCAGATCACCCCTCCACTTT
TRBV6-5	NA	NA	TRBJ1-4	CASSYVGPVIKEKLFF	TGTGCCAGCAGTTACGTGGGGCCCGTTATAAAGGAAAAACTGTTTTTT
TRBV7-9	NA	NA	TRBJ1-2	CASSSYRERDYTF	TGTGCCAGCAGCTCTTACAGGGAAAGAGACTACACCTTC
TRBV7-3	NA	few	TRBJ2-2	CASSLRQNTGELFF	TGTGCCAGCAGCTTACGACAGAACACCGGGGAGCTGTTTTTT
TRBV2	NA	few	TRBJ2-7	CASSEGFGQPYEQYF	TGTGCCAGCAGTGAAGGGTTCGGACAGCCCTACGAGCAGTACTTC
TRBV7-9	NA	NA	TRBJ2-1	CASSLLSEQFF	TGTGCCAGCAGCTTACTTAGTGAGCAGTTCTTC
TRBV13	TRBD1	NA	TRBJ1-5	CASSLTGGGYGNQPQHF	TGTGCCAGCAGCTTAACCGGAGGGGGCTACGGCAATCAGCCCCAGCATTTT
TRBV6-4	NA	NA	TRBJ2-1	CASSVDSAYNEQFF	TGTGCCAGCAGTGTTGATAGTGCCTACAATGAGCAGTTCTTC
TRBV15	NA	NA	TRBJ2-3	CATSRGRSTTDTQYF	TGTGCCACCAGCAGGGGTCGGAGCACGACAGATACGCAGTATTTT
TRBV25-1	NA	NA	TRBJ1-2	CASSLGPYGYTF	TGTGCCAGCAGTCTAGGTCCGTATGGCTACACCTTC
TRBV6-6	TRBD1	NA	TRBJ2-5	CASSPSRTGVTGETQYF	TGTGCCAGCAGTCCTTCTAGGACAGGCGTTACAGGGGAGACCCAGTACTTC
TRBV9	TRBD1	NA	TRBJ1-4	CASSATGAQGEKLFF	TGTGCCAGCAGCGCAACAGGGGCCCAAGGTGAAAAACTGTTTTTT
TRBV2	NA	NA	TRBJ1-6	CASRPGENSPLHF	TGTGCCAGCAGGCCAGGGGAGAATTCACCCCTCCACTTT
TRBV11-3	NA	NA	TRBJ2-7	CASSLGLAYEQYF	TGTGCCAGCAGCTTAGGGCTTGCCTACGAGCAGTACTTC
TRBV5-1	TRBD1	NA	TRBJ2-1	CASSLPSGTGGEQFF	TGCGCCAGCAGCTTGCCATCGGGCACAGGGGGCGAGCAGTTCTTC
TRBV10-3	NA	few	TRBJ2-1	CAISESQQGSNEQFF	TGTGCCATCAGTGAGTCGCAACAGGGCAGCAATGAGCAGTTCTTC
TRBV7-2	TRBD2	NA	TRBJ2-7	CASSFKGAAAGMTYEQYF	TGTGCCAGCAGCTTCAAGGGAGCGGCAGCGGGGATGACCTACGAGCAGTACTTC
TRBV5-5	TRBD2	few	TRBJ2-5	CASTLGLALEETQYF	TGTGCCAGCACCTTGGGACTAGCGCTGGAAGAGACCCAGTACTTC
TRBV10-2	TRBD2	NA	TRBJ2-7	CASRMGGTGYEQYF	TGCGCCAGCAGGATGGGGGGGACCGGTTACGAGCAGTACTTC
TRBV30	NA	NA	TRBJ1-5	CAWSGGSGGQPQHF	TGTGCCTGGAGTGGGGGATCGGGGGGCCAGCCCCAGCATTTT
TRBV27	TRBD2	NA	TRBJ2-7	CASSTSGRYEQYF	TGTGCCAGCAGTACTAGCGGGAGGTACGAGCAGTACTTC
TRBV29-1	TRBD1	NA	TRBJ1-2	CSAVKDRGKNGYTF	TGCAGCGCTGTTAAGGACAGGGGGAAAAATGGCTACACCTTC